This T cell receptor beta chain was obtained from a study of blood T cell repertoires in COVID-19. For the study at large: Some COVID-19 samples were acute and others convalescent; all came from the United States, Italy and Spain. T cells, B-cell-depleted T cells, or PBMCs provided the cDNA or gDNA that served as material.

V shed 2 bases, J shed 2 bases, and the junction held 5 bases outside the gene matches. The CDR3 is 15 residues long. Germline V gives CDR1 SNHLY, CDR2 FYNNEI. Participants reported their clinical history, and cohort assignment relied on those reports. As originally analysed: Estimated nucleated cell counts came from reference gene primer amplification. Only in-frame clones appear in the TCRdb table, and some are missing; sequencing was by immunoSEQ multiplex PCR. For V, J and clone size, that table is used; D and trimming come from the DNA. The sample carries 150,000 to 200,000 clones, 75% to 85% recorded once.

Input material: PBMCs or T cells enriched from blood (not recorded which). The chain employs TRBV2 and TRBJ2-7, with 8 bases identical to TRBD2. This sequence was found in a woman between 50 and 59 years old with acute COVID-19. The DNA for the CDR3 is TGTGCCAGCAGTGAACGGGAGGGTGGGACCTACGAGCAGTACGTC. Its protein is CASSEREGGTYEQYV.